This section outlines one T cell receptor (beta chain) sequence together with its context. The study ran its PCR with 60 Vbeta and 13 Jbeta primers. Per the original methods: An analysis performed later counted about 80 million unique TCR beta chains (roughly 11 million of them shared). Sequencing was performed with immunoSEQ multiplex PCR; in TCRdb, only in-frame clones are kept and a portion is missing. V and J calls and clone size are given by that table; D and trimming were obtained from the DNA. The sample lists about 190,000 clones; about 77% were seen once. V lost 1 base and J lost 1; bases outside the gene matches: 12. The CDR3 loop spans 18 amino acids. Germline V gives CDR1 MGHRA, CDR2 YSYEKL. The data stem from a study of cytomegalovirus exposure and HLA in healthy donors.

The specimen sequenced was PBMCs. This chain links TRBV4-1 with TRBJ2-5; 7 bases fit TRBD2. The source is a man younger than 45 in good health and CMV-seropositive. The CDR3 DNA reads TGCGCCAGCAGCCAAGGCCGCGGGGTAGCGGGCCGCCAAGAGACCCAGTACTTC. Its protein is CASSQGRGVAGRQETQYF.